This entry concerns a single TCR beta chain. The target antigen is unknown. Expressed TCRB transcripts were sequenced because the entire RNA isolate underwent reverse transcription. Data came from immunoSEQ multiplex PCR; TCRdb stores just in-frame clones and leaves some out. The data contain more than 100,000 clones, roughly 10% of them singletons. The source of the sample is a study of beta chain features in type 1 diabetes. Study-level information: Healthy donors and patients had similar age, gender and cell yields. General study findings and limits: Patients with Type 1 diabetes showed moderately but significantly shorter TCRB CDR3s in all four CD4+ subsets.

This CDR3 spans 14 amino acids. V was trimmed by 10 bases and J by 0 bases, leaving 15 bases between them. From germline, CDR1 is SGHRS and CDR2 YFSETQ. This clonotype was obtained from a young man with type 1 diabetes. The chain carries TRBV5-1 and TRBJ2-3; no clear D. The sequencing input was central memory CD4+ T cells from blood. The CDR3 bases are TGCGCCTCAGCCCGCCACAGCAGCACAGATACGCAGTATTTT. Its translation: CASARHSSTDTQYF.